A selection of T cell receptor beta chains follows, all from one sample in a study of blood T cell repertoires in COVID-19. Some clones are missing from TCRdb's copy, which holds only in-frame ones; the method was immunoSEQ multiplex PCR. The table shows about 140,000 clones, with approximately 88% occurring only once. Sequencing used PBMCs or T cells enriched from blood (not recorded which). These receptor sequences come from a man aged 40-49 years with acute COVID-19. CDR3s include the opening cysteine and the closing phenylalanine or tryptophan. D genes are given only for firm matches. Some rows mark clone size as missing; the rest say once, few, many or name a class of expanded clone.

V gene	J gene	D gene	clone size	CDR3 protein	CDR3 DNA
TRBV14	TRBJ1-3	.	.	CASSQVTTGFSGNTIYF	TGTGCCAGCAGCCAAGTAACAACAGGGTTCTCTGGAAACACCATATATTTT
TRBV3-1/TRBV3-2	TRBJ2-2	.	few	CASSQDSNTGELFF	TGTGCCAGCAGCCAGGACTCTAACACCGGGGAGCTGTTTTTT
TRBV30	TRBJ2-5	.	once	CAWTPNRRRGIETQYF	TGTGCCTGGACCCCAAACCGCCGGCGGGGAATTGAGACCCAGTACTTC
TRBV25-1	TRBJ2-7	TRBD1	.	CASSEPQGAGYEQYF	TGTGCCAGCAGTGAGCCCCAGGGGGCAGGCTACGAGCAGTACTTC
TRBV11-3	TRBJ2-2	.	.	CASSLRAGELFF	TGTGCCAGCAGCTTACGGGCCGGGGAGCTGTTTTTT
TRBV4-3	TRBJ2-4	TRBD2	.	CASSQGSWRENDIQYF	TGCGCCAGCAGCCAAGGATCGTGGCGGGAGAACGACATTCAGTACTTC
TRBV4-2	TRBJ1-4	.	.	CASSQDQAGEQEKLFF	TGTGCCAGCAGCCAAGATCAGGCAGGGGAACAGGAAAAACTGTTTTTT
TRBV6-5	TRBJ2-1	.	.	CASSRDFSYNEQFF	TGTGCCAGCAGCAGGGACTTTTCGTACAATGAGCAGTTCTTC
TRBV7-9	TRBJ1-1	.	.	CASSLYRGSEAFF	TGTGCCAGCAGCCTTTACCGCGGCTCTGAAGCTTTCTTT
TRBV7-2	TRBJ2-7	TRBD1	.	CASSQGTAVYEQYF	TGTGCCAGCAGCCAGGGGACAGCCGTCTACGAGCAGTACTTC
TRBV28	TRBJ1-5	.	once	CASSFVLGNQPQHF	TGTGCCAGCAGTTTTGTACTTGGCAATCAGCCCCAGCATTTT
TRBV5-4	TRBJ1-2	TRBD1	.	CASSLGQGNYGYTF	TGTGCCAGCAGCCTAGGACAGGGGAACTATGGCTACACCTTC
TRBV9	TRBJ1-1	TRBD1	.	CASSGTGFPEAFF	TGTGCCAGCAGCGGGACAGGGTTTCCTGAAGCTTTCTTT
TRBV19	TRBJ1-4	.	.	CASSSRQASNEKLFF	TGTGCCAGTAGTTCACGACAGGCCTCGAATGAAAAACTGTTTTTT
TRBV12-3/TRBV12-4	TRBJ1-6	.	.	CASSFGGDPPLHF	TGTGCCAGCAGTTTCGGAGGGGATCCACCCCTCCACTTT
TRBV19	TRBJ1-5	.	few	CASSIVRGSRHF	TGTGCCAGTAGTATCGTAAGGGGGTCTCGGCATTTT
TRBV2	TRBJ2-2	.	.	CASNARDTGELFF	TGTGCCAGCAACGCGAGGGACACCGGGGAGCTGTTTTTT
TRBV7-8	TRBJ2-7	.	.	CASSPHTYEQYF	TGTGCCAGCAGCCCCCACACCTACGAGCAGTACTTC
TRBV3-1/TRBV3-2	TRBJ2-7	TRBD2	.	CASSLLAGRNYEQYF	TGTGCCAGCAGCTTACTAGCGGGAAGAAACTACGAGCAGTACTTC
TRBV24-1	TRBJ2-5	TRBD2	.	CATSDSGGGRRETQYF	TGTGCCACCAGTGATTCCGGGGGGGGGCGCAGAGAGACCCAGTACTTC
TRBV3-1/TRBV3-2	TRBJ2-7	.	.	CASSTTPYEQYF	TGTGCCAGCAGCACGACACCTTACGAGCAGTACTTC
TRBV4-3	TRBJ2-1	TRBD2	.	CASSQDGGLAGIYNEQFF	TGCGCCAGCAGCCAAGATGGGGGACTAGCGGGTATATACAATGAGCAGTTCTTC
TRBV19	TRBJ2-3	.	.	CASSAQTSTDTQYF	TGTGCCAGTAGTGCCCAGACTAGCACAGATACGCAGTATTTT
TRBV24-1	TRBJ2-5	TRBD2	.	CATTSGGTQETQYF	TGTGCCACCACCTCCGGGGGGACCCAAGAGACCCAGTACTTC
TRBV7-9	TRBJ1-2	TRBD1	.	CASSPLEVAGGGGYTF	TGTGCCAGCAGCCCCCTAGAAGTGGCAGGGGGCGGTGGCTACACCTTC
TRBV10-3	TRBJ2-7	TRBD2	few	CAISDQSGSFYEQYF	TGTGCCATCAGTGATCAAAGCGGGAGTTTCTACGAGCAGTACTTC
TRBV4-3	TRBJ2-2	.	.	CASSSRLLTNTGELFF	TGCGCCAGCAGCTCAAGACTACTAACGAACACCGGGGAGCTGTTTTTT
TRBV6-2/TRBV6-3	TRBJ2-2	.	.	CASSYRVTGELFF	TGTGCCAGCAGTTATCGGGTCACCGGGGAGCTGTTTTTT
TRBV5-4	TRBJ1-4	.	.	CASSLGGGVEKLFF	TGTGCCAGCAGCTTGGGGGGCGGAGTTGAAAAACTGTTTTTT
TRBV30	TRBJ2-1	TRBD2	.	CAWSVGTSGNNEQFF	TGTGCCTGGAGTGTTGGGACTAGCGGAAACAATGAGCAGTTCTTC
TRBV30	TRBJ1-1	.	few	CAWSLRGMNTEAFF	TGTGCCTGGAGTCTTAGGGGGATGAACACTGAAGCTTTCTTT
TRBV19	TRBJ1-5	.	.	CASREQEYSNQPQHF	TGTGCCAGTAGAGAACAAGAATATAGCAATCAGCCCCAGCATTTT
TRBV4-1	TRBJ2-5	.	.	CASSHGGGTETQYF	TGCGCCAGCAGCCACGGCGGGGGCACGGAGACCCAGTACTTC
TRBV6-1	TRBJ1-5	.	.	CASSESRSSQPQHF	TGTGCCAGCAGTGAAAGCAGGTCCAGTCAGCCCCAGCATTTT
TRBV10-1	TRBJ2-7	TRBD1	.	CASSRDRVSEQYF	TGCGCCAGCAGTCGAGACAGGGTATCCGAGCAGTACTTC
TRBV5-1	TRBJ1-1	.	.	CASSKGVDNTEAFF	TGCGCCAGCAGCAAGGGGGTGGATAACACTGAAGCTTTCTTT
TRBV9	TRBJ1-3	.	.	CASSVVPLHLASGNTIYF	TGTGCCAGCAGCGTAGTCCCACTCCACCTAGCCTCTGGAAACACCATATATTTT
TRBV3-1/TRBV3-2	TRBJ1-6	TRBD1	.	CASSLSDRVGSPLHF	TGTGCCAGCAGCCTATCGGACAGGGTCGGGTCACCCCTCCACTTT
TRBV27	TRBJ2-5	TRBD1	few	CASSVNLGTGETQYF	TGTGCCAGCAGCGTTAATTTAGGGACAGGAGAGACCCAGTACTTC
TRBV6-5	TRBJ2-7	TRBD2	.	CASSPTGGSSYEQYF	TGTGCCAGCAGCCCCACAGGCGGGAGCTCCTACGAGCAGTACTTC